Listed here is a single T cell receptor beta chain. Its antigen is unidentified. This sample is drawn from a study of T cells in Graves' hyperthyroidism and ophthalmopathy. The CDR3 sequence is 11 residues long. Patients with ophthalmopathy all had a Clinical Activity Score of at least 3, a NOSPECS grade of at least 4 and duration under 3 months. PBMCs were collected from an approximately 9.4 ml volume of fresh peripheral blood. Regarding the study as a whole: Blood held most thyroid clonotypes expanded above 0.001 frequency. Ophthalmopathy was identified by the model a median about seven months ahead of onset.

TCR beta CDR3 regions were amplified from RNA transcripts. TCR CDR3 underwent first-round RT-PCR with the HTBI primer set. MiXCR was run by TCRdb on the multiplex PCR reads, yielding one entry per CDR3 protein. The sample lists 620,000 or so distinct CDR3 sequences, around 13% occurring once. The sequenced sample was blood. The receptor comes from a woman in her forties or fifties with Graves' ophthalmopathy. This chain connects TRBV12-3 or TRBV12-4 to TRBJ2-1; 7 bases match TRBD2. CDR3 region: CAGGGNNEQFF. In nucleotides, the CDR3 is TGTGCGGGCGGGGGAAACAATGAGCAGTTCTTC.